The 9 T cell receptor beta chains listed next were all sequenced from one sample in a study of blood T cell repertoires in COVID-19 (dated by TCRdb to 2020 to 2021). Receptor libraries were prepared by the immunoSEQ multiplex PCR assay. TCRdb took over this immuneACCESS table, retaining in-frame rearrangements with V and J assigned. Such tables are incomplete; in checked studies, under half of the missing clones stem from an unresolved V gene, and the remainder is unexplained. The sample has roughly 160,000 clones on record, over 70% of them singletons. The biggest ten clones account for less than 3.5% of the sample. The specimen was peripheral blood. Source of these receptors: a woman aged 60-75 years with acute or convalescent COVID-19.

The chain joins TRBV6-2 or TRBV6-3 to TRBJ1-5, with D perhaps TRBD1 (5 bases). The CDR3 has 15 residues. CDR1 and CDR2 (germline): MNHEY, SVGEGT. Between the trimmed V and J ends, which lost 5 bases and 3 bases, there was a span of 14 bases. CDR3 amino acids: CASSMDQGNNQPQHF. CDR3 sequence (DNA): TGTGCCAGCAGTATGGACCAGGGTAACAATCAGCCCCAGCATTTT.

The V gene is TRBV6-5, the J gene TRBJ1-4; D is possibly TRBD1 (6 bases). V was shortened by 0 bases and J by 7 bases, with 9 bases between the two germline ends. Per germline, CDR1 MNHEY and CDR2 SVGAGI. This CDR3 has 14 residues. The CDR3 is CASSYSTGIEKLFF. CDR3 DNA sequence: TGTGCCAGCAGTTACTCAACAGGGATTGAAAAACTGTTTTTT.

This clone has only one observation. The genes are TRBV7-9 and TRBJ1-6, with TRBD1 matching over 8 bases. Trimming removed 5 bases from V and 3 bases from J; junction bases left unmatched: 9. The CDR3 contains 17 residues. CDR1 is SEHNR, CDR2 FQNEAQ, per germline (reference sequence). CDR3 nucleotide sequence: TGTGCCAGCAGCCCGCGGACAGGGAGTAACTATAATTCACCCCTCCACTTT. It encodes CASSPRTGSNYNSPLHF.

V gene TRBV9 combines with J gene TRBJ2-3, with a weak D call TRBD1 (6 bases). Germline CDR1 reads SGDLS; CDR2 reads YYNGEE. V lost 3 bases to trimming and J lost 2 bases, with 13 bases between them. CDR3 length: 15 amino acids. The CDR3: CASSAGTPYTDTQYF. CDR3 DNA: TGTGCCAGCAGCGCCGGGACACCTTACACAGATACGCAGTATTTT.

The rearrangement uses TRBV6-2 or TRBV6-3 and TRBJ1-3; no reliable D call. Germline V lookup: CDR1 MNHEY, CDR2 SVGEGT. V lost 2 bases and J lost 0, with 5 bases in between. The CDR3 runs 14 residues. CDR3 nucleotides: TGTGCCAGCAGTTACGACAACTCTGGAAACACCATATATTTT. This encodes CASSYDNSGNTIYF.

CDR3 in DNA: TGTGCCAGCAGTCGTGACAGGGCCGATAGCAATCAGCCCCAGCATTTT. Residues: CASSRDRADSNQPQHF. The chain couples TRBV3-1 (or the pseudogene TRBV3-2) to TRBJ1-5; TRBD1 matches 7 bases. CDR1 is LGHDT, CDR2 YNNKEL, per germline (reference sequence). V lost 6 bases and J lost 0; bases outside the gene matches: 8. There are 16 residues in the CDR3.

The CDR3 spells CASRYQGTEAFF. CDR3 DNA sequence: TGTGCCAGTCGTTACCAGGGGACTGAAGCTTTCTTT. This chain joins TRBV19 and TRBJ1-1, with D possibly TRBD1 on 6 matching bases. This CDR3 region has 12 residues. Trimming took off 8 bases at V and 5 bases at J, with 12 bases between the two ends. Germline V gene sequence: CDR1 LNHDA, CDR2 SQIVND (reference sequence).

In regard to this clone: A junction boundary mismatches the germline segment, possibly from a read error. This same CDR3 is encoded by further DNA sequences in the sample. This sequence joins TRBV28 and TRBJ1-5, with 7 bases matching TRBD1. The CDR3 spans 22 residues. Germline V CDR1 and CDR2: MDHEN, SYDVKM. CDR3 nucleotides: TGTGCCAGTAGTTTGCCGGGACAGCTCTCAACAGGGGTTCAAAATAGCAATCAGCCCCAGCATTTT. It is translated as CASSLPGQLSTGVQNSNQPQHF.

In this sample, this clone turned up a few times. The rearrangement uses TRBV7-8 and TRBJ1-3; possibly TRBD1 for D (6 bases). This CDR3 region has 14 residues. V lost 3 bases, J lost 4 bases, and 10 bases lay in between. Germline CDR1 and CDR2: SGHVS and FQNEAQ. The CDR3 DNA reads as TGTGCCAGCAGCTTCAGGGGCCGGGGAAACACCATATATTTT. Translating it yields CASSFRGRGNTIYF.